Listed here are 3 T cell receptor beta chains from one sample, sequenced in a study of OX40 agonist ivuxolimab in advanced cancers. The repertoire was sequenced with immunoSEQ multiplex PCR; TCRdb's copy has only in-frame clones and lacks some. Here the sample spans around 6,600 clones, roughly 70% being singletons. This sample comprised CD4+ or CD8+ T cells sorted from blood, obtained in a trial of the OX40 agonist ivuxolimab. These receptors were collected from an adult with an advanced solid tumor such as melanoma, head and neck, liver or kidney cancer.

V is TRBV5-1 and J is TRBJ2-2, with 9 bases fitting TRBD1. Per the germline V gene, CDR1 is SGHRS and CDR2 is YFSETQ. CDR3 length: 16 amino acids. After removal of 4 bases from V and 5 bases from J, the junction contained 9 bases not matched to a gene. The CDR3 nucleotides are TGCGCCAGCAGCCTTTGGACAGGGGACCCGACCGGGGAGCTGTTTTTT. This gives the protein CASSLWTGDPTGELFF.

For this clone: One end of the junction does not line up with germline, which may come from a read error. The chain uses TRBV27 and TRBJ2-3, with D maybe TRBD2 (5 bases). Germline CDR1 MNHEY, CDR2 SMNVEV (reference sequence). The CDR3 contains 13 residues. The CDR3 coding sequence is TGTGCCACCAGTGGACTGATCACAGATACGCAGTATTTT. This translates into CATSGLITDTQYF.

In this sample, this clone turned up once. V usage is TRBV25-1 and J usage is TRBJ1-6, with unresolved D. CDR1 and CDR2 from the germline V gene are MGHDK and SYGVNS. Trimming removed 5 bases at V and 9 bases at J, with 20 bases between. The CDR3 is 16 residues long. CDR3 loop: CASSPRTTARSSPLHF. CDR3 DNA sequence: TGTGCCAGCAGTCCTAGGACCACAGCTAGGAGTTCACCCCTCCACTTT.